These T cell receptor beta chains were read from a single sample in a study of early T cells in non-severe SARS-CoV-2 infection. TCRdb ran MiXCR on the 5' RACE reads and lists one entry per CDR3 protein. The data show 60,000 to 70,000 distinct CDR3 sequences, roughly 10% seen once. Sequenced: whole blood. These receptors were obtained from an adult who was a healthcare worker with PCR-confirmed SARS-CoV-2 infection or an uninfected control (not recorded which). Both conserved end residues are trimmed from each CDR3. Fields, in order: clone size, V gene, J gene, CDR3 length, CDR3 protein. Size tells how often a clone was seen (once, few, many) or the class of an expanded clone, and some rows leave it out.

NA	TRBV24-1	TRBJ2-4	15	ATSDPGQGNDKDIQY
medium-sized	TRBV9	TRBJ2-2	14	ASSVGSSGAYGELF
many	TRBV20-1	TRBJ2-1	15	SARRGRLAGGRDEQF
NA	TRBV18	TRBJ2-7	11	ASSLPGSYEQY
many	TRBV11-3	TRBJ2-3	10	ASSLNGDTQY
few	TRBV19	TRBJ1-4	13	ASRPGVSIGEKLF
medium-sized	TRBV28	TRBJ2-7	13	ASMRPTGSIYEQY
few	TRBV29-1	TRBJ2-7	12	SVEPTFQGSEQY
NA	TRBV5-1	TRBJ2-3	14	ASSLDPAGGPVTQY
NA	TRBV5-4	TRBJ1-2	13	ASSLEGVQAYGYT
few	TRBV10-1	TRBJ2-7	13	ASGNTSGRSHEQY
many	TRBV2	TRBJ2-7	11	ASSLDREDEQY
few	TRBV19	TRBJ2-2	16	ASSPGLAGGVDTGELF
NA	TRBV10-2	TRBJ2-2	12	ASRLAANTGELF
few	TRBV10-3	TRBJ2-7	12	AISSDRGTYEQY
many	TRBV27	TRBJ1-5	10	ASSFSNQPQH
many	TRBV7-9	TRBJ2-1	13	ASSLVTTGHNEQF
many	TRBV20-1	TRBJ2-7	14	SSTQPSPGRTNEQY
few	TRBV28	TRBJ1-5	13	ASSFSVPGTWPQH
NA	TRBV7-2	TRBJ2-5	10	ASSFRSETQY
NA	TRBV4-1	TRBJ2-5	13	ASRIRGFPQETQY
many	TRBV7-9	TRBJ2-1	15	ASSLEASGRKYNEQF
few	TRBV6-4	TRBJ2-2	12	ASSDGQNTGELF
many	TRBV5-1	TRBJ2-7	12	ASSLDWGRYEQY
NA	TRBV5-6	TRBJ2-3	11	ASSTPGSDTQY
NA	TRBV5-1	TRBJ2-7	13	ASRRQREAYDEQY
NA	TRBV7-3	TRBJ2-3	14	ASSLNPAGVSDTQY
NA	TRBV30	TRBJ2-1	12	ARSGQVTYNEQF
NA	TRBV20-1	TRBJ2-1	14	SATGTSGNPLNEQF
many	TRBV18	TRBJ1-1	12	ASSPDKLNTEAF
NA	TRBV20-1	TRBJ2-7	13	SAREHGGPVYEQY
NA	TRBV19	TRBJ2-7	11	ASSRRTTYEQY
many	TRBV9	TRBJ2-1	13	ASSVAGGKYNEQF
many	TRBV7-2	TRBJ2-7	13	ASSLVVGWVYEQY
NA	TRBV28	TRBJ1-6	11	ASSSLANSPLH
few	TRBV29-1	TRBJ1-4	9	SARLGEKLF
NA	TRBV28	TRBJ1-6	14	ASTTVGQGHNSPLH
many	TRBV7-6	TRBJ2-7	13	ASSEAWDGSYEQY
few	TRBV3-1	TRBJ2-5	16	ASSQERGLFGQGETQY
few	TRBV11-2	TRBJ2-3	13	ASSPGLAETDTQY
NA	TRBV6-2/TRBV6-3	TRBJ2-7	11	ASSFLDRNEQY
NA	TRBV11-2	TRBJ1-1	12	ASSLEGLDTEAF
few	TRBV7-9	TRBJ2-1	11	ASSSAGPQEQF
few	TRBV5-1	TRBJ1-1	13	ASSLGPEGSTEAF
few	TRBV12-3/TRBV12-4	TRBJ2-5	13	ASSRGPRGQETQY
once	TRBV24-1	TRBJ2-2	13	ATRVTGDNTGELF
many	TRBV7-8	TRBJ1-5	12	ASSLLRSNQPQH
many	TRBV29-1	TRBJ1-2	10	SVETDSYGYT
few	TRBV12-3/TRBV12-4	TRBJ2-5	9	ASSDQETQY
few	TRBV5-1	TRBJ2-3	14	ASSPSTSVRTDTQY
NA	TRBV6-5	TRBJ2-5	14	ASSYGTSGSVETQY
many	TRBV12-3/TRBV12-4	TRBJ1-1	12	ASRKGQGPFGAF
many	TRBV7-2	TRBJ2-3	14	ASSLEGRGGTDTQY
many	TRBV7-9	TRBJ1-5	12	ASSLQNSNQPQH
NA	TRBV2	TRBJ2-3	12	ASREDTHTDTQY
NA	TRBV24-1	TRBJ2-3	9	ATSDSYTQY
NA	TRBV7-2	TRBJ1-4	13	ASSLNGGRQEKLF